This is a list of T cell receptor beta chains from one sample in a study of HIV-infected patients and healthy controls. TCRdb recomputed calls from the 5' RACE reads with MiXCR, one row per CDR3 protein. The table lists 13,000 or so distinct CDR3 sequences, 9% to 10% of them singletons, with around 7% in the top ten. Sequenced: blood. The receptor set was obtained from an adult in good health. Each CDR3 is given without its conserved first and last residue. Fields, in order: J gene, V gene, CDR3 length, CDR3 protein.

TRBJ1-5	TRBV5-1	11	ASRRDSNQPQH
TRBJ1-1	TRBV7-9	12	ASSSTGGFGEAF
TRBJ2-5	TRBV7-8	12	ASSLISTVETQY
TRBJ1-5	TRBV19	13	ASSAEGLGNQPQH
TRBJ1-3	TRBV4-2	14	ASSISRLGSGNTIY
TRBJ1-5	TRBV6-1	14	ASSELGRGSNQPQH
TRBJ1-1	TRBV5-4	12	ASSPGVLLTEAF
TRBJ1-2	TRBV21-1	17	ASSKCLGLTDPAVHGYT
TRBJ2-7	TRBV7-9	15	ASSSRASKAGHEEQY
TRBJ2-1	TRBV5-6	11	ASSPGSGREQF
TRBJ2-3	TRBV5-4	13	ASSLVRTGADTQY
TRBJ2-3	TRBV7-2	13	ASSTAPIPTDTQY
TRBJ2-7	TRBV7-2	11	ASSLMGGDEQY
TRBJ2-2	TRBV30	14	AWSPGTSGNTGELF
TRBJ2-2	TRBV18	15	ASSLRTRGPNTGELF
TRBJ1-5	TRBV28	14	ASSFGQGMGVLPQH
TRBJ2-3	TRBV20-1	13	SGPTSGGAKDTQY
TRBJ1-5	TRBV21-1	10	ASSKEARPQH
TRBJ2-6	TRBV6-5	12	ASRIGSGANVLT
TRBJ1-1	TRBV5-1	13	ASSSVTMKHTEAF
TRBJ1-2	TRBV30	11	AWIRGYNYGYT
TRBJ2-7	TRBV7-2	15	ASSARPGLAGSYEQY
TRBJ1-2	TRBV3-1	12	ASSQYTGDYGYT
TRBJ2-5	TRBV29-1	12	SVEGGRFPETQY
TRBJ1-1	TRBV9	12	ASSPRVGSAEAF
TRBJ2-4	TRBV9	14	ASSSERGGDKNIQY
TRBJ1-6	TRBV20-1	18	SARIPGGDRTNKGNSPLH
TRBJ2-3	TRBV20-1	10	SARAAVDTQY
TRBJ2-1	TRBV18	12	ASSPAGNVGEQF
TRBJ1-1	TRBV5-1	13	ASSLYGQENTEAF
TRBJ2-2	TRBV18	13	ASSLQGSLGGELF
TRBJ1-2	TRBV24-1	9	ATSDGALWT
TRBJ2-2	TRBV19	12	ASSDRGHTGELF
TRBJ1-4	TRBV20-1	12	SARGGTTNEKLF
TRBJ2-1	TRBV5-1	12	ASSFGSSYNEQF
TRBJ2-7	TRBV11-1	10	ASSASSYEQY
TRBJ2-3	TRBV20-1	13	SAAGRGGLLDTQY
TRBJ2-3	TRBV19	16	ASSIDLRAAVSTDTQY